This T cell receptor (beta chain) appears in the sequencing data of a study of T cell responses to AZD1222 COVID-19 vaccine. Per germline, CDR1 SGHVS and CDR2 FNYEAQ. The CDR3 contains 18 residues. With V trimmed by 1 base and J by 1 base, 5 bases remained unmatched. Study conclusions and caveats: Clonal diversity was possibly underestimated, and the donors were mostly white British, with more females.

Turning to this clone: Its antigen is currently unknown.

TCRdb's copy holds only in-frame clones and misses some; the assay was immunoSEQ multiplex PCR. The repertoire consists of 120,000 or so clones, with 92% occurring once and the leading ten covering roughly 1.8%. This sequence was found in an adult in good health. This rearrangement joins TRBV7-6 to TRBJ2-2, with TRBD2 identical over 11 bases. The starting material was peripheral blood, obtained on day 0 of AZD1222 vaccination. This CDR3 is CASSLEPGTSGNTGELFF. In nucleotides, the CDR3 is TGTGCCAGCAGCTTAGAACCCGGGACTAGCGGGAACACCGGGGAGCTGTTTTTT.